This T cell receptor beta chain was captured by sequencing in a study of blood T cell repertoires in COVID-19. Study-level information: Collection of acute and convalescent COVID-19 samples took place in the United States, Italy and Spain. PBMCs, B-cell-depleted T cells, or T cells were the source of the cDNA or gDNA that made up the material.

In the authors' methods: For nucleated cells, counts were estimated from reference gene primer amplification. Sequencing used immunoSEQ multiplex PCR; TCRdb keeps in-frame clones, though not all of them. The V and J calls and clone size were taken over from that table, and D and trimming were inferred from the DNA. Here the sample spans tens of thousands of clones, approximately 85% being singletons. Patients in Seattle were enrolled during active infection, then followed longitudinally. CDR3 size: 15 residues. V gave up 0 bases and J gave up 3 bases; unmatched junction bases: 2. Germline V lookup: CDR1 SGHRS, CDR2 YFSETQ.

The V call is TRBV5-1, the J call TRBJ2-1, with 8 bases lining up with TRBD2. The sample comprised peripheral blood. The clonotype originates from a woman of 80 years or more with COVID-19, enrolled during active disease. CDR3 sequence reads: CASSLVGTSYNEQFF. The CDR3 bases are TGCGCCAGCAGCTTGGTTGGGACTAGCTACAATGAGCAGTTCTTC.